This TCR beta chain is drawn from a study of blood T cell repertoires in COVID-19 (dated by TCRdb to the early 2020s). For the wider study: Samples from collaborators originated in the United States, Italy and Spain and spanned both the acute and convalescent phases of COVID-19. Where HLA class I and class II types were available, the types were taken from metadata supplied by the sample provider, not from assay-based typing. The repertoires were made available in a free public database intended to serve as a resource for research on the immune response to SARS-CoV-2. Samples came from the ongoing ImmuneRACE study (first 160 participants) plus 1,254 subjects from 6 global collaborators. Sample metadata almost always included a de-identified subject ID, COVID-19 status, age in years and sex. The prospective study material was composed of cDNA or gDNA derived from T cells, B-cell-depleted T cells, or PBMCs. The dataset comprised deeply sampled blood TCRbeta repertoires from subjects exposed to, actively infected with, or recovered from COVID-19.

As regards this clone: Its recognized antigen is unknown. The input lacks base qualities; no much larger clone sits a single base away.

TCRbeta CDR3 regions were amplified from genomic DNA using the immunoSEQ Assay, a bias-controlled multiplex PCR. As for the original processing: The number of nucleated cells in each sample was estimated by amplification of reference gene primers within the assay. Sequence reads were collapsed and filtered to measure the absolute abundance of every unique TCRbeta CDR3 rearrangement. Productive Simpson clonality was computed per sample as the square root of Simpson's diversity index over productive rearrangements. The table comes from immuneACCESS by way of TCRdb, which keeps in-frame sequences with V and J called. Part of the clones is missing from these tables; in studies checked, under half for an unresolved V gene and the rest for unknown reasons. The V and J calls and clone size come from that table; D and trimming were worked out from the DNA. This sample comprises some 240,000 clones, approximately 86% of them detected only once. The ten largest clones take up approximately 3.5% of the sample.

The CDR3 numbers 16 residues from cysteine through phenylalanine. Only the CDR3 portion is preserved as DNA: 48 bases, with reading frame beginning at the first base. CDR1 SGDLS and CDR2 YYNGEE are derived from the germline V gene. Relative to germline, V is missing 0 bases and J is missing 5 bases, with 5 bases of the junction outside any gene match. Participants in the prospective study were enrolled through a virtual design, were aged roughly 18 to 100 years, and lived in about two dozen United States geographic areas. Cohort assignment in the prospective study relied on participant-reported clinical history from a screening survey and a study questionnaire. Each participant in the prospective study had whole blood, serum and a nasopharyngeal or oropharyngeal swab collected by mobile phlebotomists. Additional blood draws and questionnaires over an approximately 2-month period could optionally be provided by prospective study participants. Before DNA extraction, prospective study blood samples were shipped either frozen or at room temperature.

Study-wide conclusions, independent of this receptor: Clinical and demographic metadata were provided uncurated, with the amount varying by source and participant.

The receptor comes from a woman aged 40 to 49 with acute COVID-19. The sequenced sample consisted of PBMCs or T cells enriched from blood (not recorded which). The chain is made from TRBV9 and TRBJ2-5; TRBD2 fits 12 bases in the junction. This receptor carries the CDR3 CASSVGTSGIWETQYF. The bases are TGTGCCAGCAGCGTAGGGACTAGCGGGATCTGGGAGACCCAGTACTTC.